This TCR beta chain was sequenced in a study of cytomegalovirus exposure and HLA in healthy donors. General observations from the study: According to an earlier analysis, most TCR beta V segments yielded productive rearrangements about 87% or about 30% of the time.

As for the donors, each was a healthy bone marrow donor. The study ran its PCR with 60 Vbeta and 13 Jbeta primers. The table came from immunoSEQ multiplex PCR; TCRdb's copy has only in-frame clones and leaves some out. The sample has some 120,000 clones, roughly 80% seen once. V lost 5 bases and J 9 bases, leaving 20 bases between the germline ends. The CDR3 totals 14 residues. Germline CDR1 reads SQVTM; CDR2 reads ANQGSEA. As regards this clone: What it binds is not known.

The rearrangement uses TRBV29-1 and TRBJ2-1; TRBD2 might be the D (5 bases). The TCR was taken from a woman between 50 and 59 years old in good health and CMV-seronegative. Sequencing was performed on PBMCs. CDR3 protein: CSVRVRVPGGEQFF. Here the CDR3 DNA reads TGCAGCGTTAGGGTGAGGGTCCCAGGCGGTGAGCAGTTCTTC.